This entry features one TCR beta chain sequence. In the original workflow: Amplification of reference gene primers was used by the study to estimate nucleated cell counts. Clones were read by immunoSEQ multiplex PCR, and TCRdb kept only the in-frame ones, dropping some. The V and J calls and clone size were taken over from that table, and D and trimming were inferred from the DNA. The sample holds 470,000 or so clones, 70% to 90% seen once. V shed 2 bases, J shed 15 bases, and the junction held 10 bases outside the gene matches. This CDR3 has 13 residues. Germline V lookup: CDR1 SGHTA, CDR2 FQGTGA. The sample originates from a study of blood T cell repertoires in COVID-19. Study summary: The United States, Italy and Spain were the sources of the acute and convalescent COVID-19 samples. T cells, B-cell-depleted T cells, or PBMCs provided the cDNA or gDNA that served as material.

This chain connects TRBV7-3 to TRBJ2-1, with 7 nucleotides matching TRBD1. The sequence derives from a human donor in a cohort sampled during active COVID-19. The sequencing input was peripheral blood. The CDR3 DNA is TGTGCCAGCAGCTTAGGCCGGCGGACAGGCCTGTTCTTC. Translation: CASSLGRRTGLFF. The full variable domain, its missing parts supplied by reference TRBV7-3 and TRBJ2-1, is GAGVSQTPSNKVTEKGKYVELRCDPISGHTALYWYRQSLGQGPEFLIYFQGTGAADDSGLPNDRFFAVRPEGSVSTLKIQRTERGDSAVYLCASSLGRRTGLFFGPGTRLTVL.